Shown below are 25 T cell receptor beta chains from a single sample sequenced in a study of T-cell reconstitution after alpha-beta-depleted transplantation in children. Unique molecular identifiers were built into the TCRbeta library. TCRdb recomputed calls from the PCR reads with MiXCR, one row per CDR3 protein. The data contain approximately 80,000 distinct CDR3 sequences, 12% to 15% of them singletons. This specimen was PBMCs, mostly from graft donor cells, taken 180 days after TCRalphabeta/CD19-depleted stem cell transplant. The receptors shown here come from a male patient under 10 years old who had a stem cell transplant for acute lymphoblastic leukemia, so the T cells may come from the graft donor.

This clonotype occurred a few times. The chain links TRBV27 to TRBJ2-7; the match to TRBD1 covers 9 bases. The germline V gene has CDR1 MNHEY and CDR2 SMNVEV (reference sequence). The ends lost 2 bases at V and 7 bases at J; junction bases unmatched: 12. This CDR3 is 16 amino acids long. This CDR3 reads CASSLQRTGATGEQYF. The CDR3 nucleotides read TGTGCCAGCAGTTTACAGAGGACAGGGGCTACAGGGGAGCAGTACTTC.

This clonotype turned up a few times. The chain joins TRBV30 to TRBJ1-5; 7 bases are a match to TRBD1. After removal of 1 base from V and 12 bases from J, the junction contained 6 bases not matched to a gene. CDR1 and CDR2 (germline): GTSNPN, SVGIG (reference sequence). The CDR3 is made up of 12 amino acids. CDR3 loop: CAWSGSGTVQHF. The DNA of the CDR3 is TGTGCCTGGAGTGGATCCGGGACAGTCCAGCATTTT.

DNA of the CDR3: TGTGCCAGCAGTTTACCCCAGGACGGATACACTGAAGCTTTCTTT. Protein: CASSLPQDGYTEAFF. This chain uses TRBV28 with TRBJ1-1; D uncertain. Germline V gene lookup returns CDR1 MDHEN and CDR2 SYDVKM. This CDR3 has 15 amino acids. Between the trimmed V and J ends, which lost 2 bases and 3 bases, there was a span of 13 bases.

At least ten counts were recorded for this clonotype. The CDR3 region is CASSEIDGGRGPQHF. DNA of the CDR3: TGTGCCAGCAGTGAAATTGATGGGGGGCGTGGGCCCCAGCATTTT. The V gene is TRBV6-1, the J gene TRBJ1-5; D might be TRBD1 (6 bases). V was shortened by 2 bases and J by 9 bases, with 17 bases between the two germline ends. The CDR3 runs to 15 residues. Germline CDR1 MNHNS, CDR2 SASEGT.

The table lists this clonotype with a few counts. The rearrangement joins TRBV20-1 to TRBJ1-4, with TRBD1 matching 9 bases. This CDR3 has 14 amino acids. V was clipped by 6 bases and J by 7 bases; unmatched bases: 9. The germline CDR1 and CDR2 sequences are DFQATT and SNEGSKA (reference sequence). The CDR3 loop reads CSATSGTGFEKLFF. CDR3 bases: TGCAGTGCCACTTCCGGGACAGGGTTTGAAAAACTGTTTTTT.

The table lists this clonotype with a few counts. The V gene is TRBV20-1, the J gene TRBJ1-6; D is perhaps TRBD1 (5 bases). V dropped 1 base and J dropped 6 bases, with 7 bases sitting between them. The CDR3 is 13 residues long. The germline V gene has CDR1 DFQATT and CDR2 SNEGSKA (reference sequence). The CDR3 is CSARVGVNSPLHF. Written as DNA, the CDR3 is TGCAGTGCTAGAGTAGGGGTTAATTCACCCCTCCACTTT.

J is TRBJ1-3 and V is TRBV6-5; no reliable D call. The CDR3 sequence is 17 residues long. The V end was cut by 4 bases, the J end by 0 bases, with 16 bases between. The germline CDR1 and CDR2 sequences are MNHEY and SVGAGI. The DNA of the CDR3 is TGTGCCAGCAGTTCACCCGATGGGCTTAGCTCTGGAAACACCATATATTTT. Translation: CASSSPDGLSSGNTIYF.

This clonotype was seen ten or more times. The chain is built from TRBV28 and TRBJ1-2; D is unresolved. The germline CDR1 and CDR2 sequences are MDHEN and SYDVKM. CDR3 size: 11 residues. V lost 11 bases and J lost 1, with 8 bases in between. CDR3 residues: CASGRNYGYTF. CDR3 sequence (DNA): TGTGCCTCGGGCCGTAACTATGGCTACACCTTC.

The chain joins TRBV20-1 to TRBJ2-1, with 11 bases lining up with TRBD1. CDR1 is DFQATT, CDR2 SNEGSKA, per germline (reference sequence). This CDR3 spans 18 amino acids. With 6 bases clipped from V and 0 bases from J, the junction kept 13 bases outside the gene matches. The CDR3 sequence: CSAPIGQGAPISYNEQFF. In nucleotides, the CDR3 is TGCAGTGCCCCCATAGGACAGGGGGCTCCTATCTCCTACAATGAGCAGTTCTTC.

This chain connects TRBV24-1 to TRBJ2-4; tentative D call: TRBD1 (5 bases). There are 14 residues in the CDR3. The V gene lost 9 bases and the J gene lost 6 bases, with 17 bases spanning the gap. Germline CDR1 KGHDR, CDR2 SFDVKD. CDR3 sequence (DNA): TGTGCCACCCGAAATAGACAGTTATCAAACATTCAGTACTTC. Protein sequence: CATRNRQLSNIQYF.

This clonotype showed up just a few times. The DNA of the CDR3 is TGCGCCAGCAGCCAAGATATGTTAGGGTACAGGGGAACTGAAGCTTTCTTT. Translation: CASSQDMLGYRGTEAFF. The rearrangement uses TRBV4-1 and TRBJ1-1; 7 nucleotides align to TRBD1. This CDR3 has 17 residues. Germline CDR1 MGHRA, CDR2 YSYEKL. V trimming: 0 bases; J trimming: 5 bases; junction bases outside the gene matches: 12.

The chain links TRBV20-1 to TRBJ1-3, with a tentative D call TRBD1 (6 bases). This CDR3 spans 15 amino acids. Germline V gene lookup returns CDR1 DFQATT and CDR2 SNEGSKA (reference sequence). V was clipped by 5 bases and J by 0 bases, with 14 bases between them. The DNA for the CDR3 is TGCAGTGCTGGCAGGGGACCCATCTCTGGAAACACCATATATTTT. Translating it yields CSAGRGPISGNTIYF.

The gene calls are TRBV20-1 and TRBJ1-2, with unresolved D. V lost 5 bases and J 7 bases, leaving 20 bases between the germline ends. The germline V gene encodes CDR1 DFQATT and CDR2 SNEGSKA (reference sequence). The CDR3 totals 14 residues. The CDR3 coding sequence is TGCAGTGCTTGGGCACAGAGTAGGCGGGGTGGCTACACCTTC. Translating gives CSAWAQSRRGGYTF.

As regards this clonotype: The junction shows a germline mismatch at one end, possibly a read error. The chain links TRBV20-1 to TRBJ2-7, with TRBD1 as a possible D gene (6 bases). CDR1 is DFQATT and CDR2 is SNEGSKA in the germline V gene (reference sequence). The CDR3 consists of 14 residues. CDR3 protein: CSARGSLVVYEQSF. The CDR3 coding sequence is TGCAGTGCCAGGGGCTCCCTTGTCGTCTACGAGCAGTCCTTC.

A few counts support this clonotype. The CDR3: CASSPDQFPYEQYF. The DNA for the CDR3 is TGTGCCAGCAGCCCGGACCAATTTCCCTACGAGCAGTACTTC. The V gene is TRBV5-5, the J gene TRBJ2-7; D is unresolved. The germline CDR1 and CDR2 sequences are SGHKS and YYEKEE (reference sequence). The CDR3 runs 14 residues. Trimming stripped 4 bases from V and 2 bases from J, with 13 bases between.

The chain links TRBV28 to TRBJ2-3; 9 bases fit TRBD1. Losses at the gene ends were 3 bases for V and 3 bases for J; bases not matched to a gene: 4. The length of the CDR3 is 15 residues. Germline CDR1 is MDHEN and CDR2 is SYDVKM. CDR3: CASSLGTGKTDTQYF. The CDR3 coding sequence is TGTGCCAGCAGTTTGGGGACAGGGAAAACAGATACGCAGTATTTT.

This clonotype was picked up a small number of times. The chain recombines TRBV7-2 with TRBJ2-1, with no clear D. CDR1 and CDR2 (germline): SGHTA, FQGNSA. The CDR3 length is 14 residues. With 4 bases removed from V and 8 bases from J, the gap between germline ends came to 15 bases. The CDR3 is CASSSSGPSHEQFF. The CDR3 DNA sequence: TGTGCCAGCAGCTCCTCCGGGCCCTCCCATGAGCAGTTCTTC.

The chain couples TRBV28 to TRBJ2-4; unclear D gene. V lost 6 bases to trimming and J lost 12 bases, with 15 bases between them. The germline V gene encodes CDR1 MDHEN and CDR2 SYDVKM. CDR3 length equals 12 residues. CDR3 loop: CASSAPALTQYF. In DNA form, the CDR3 reads TGTGCCAGCAGCGCTCCAGCCCTAACTCAGTACTTC.

The chain recombines TRBV28 with TRBJ2-1; no reliable D call. The CDR3 is 11 amino acids. CDR1 is MDHEN, CDR2 SYDVKM, per germline. With 7 bases removed from V and 4 bases from J, the gap between germline ends came to 5 bases. CDR3 nucleotide sequence: TGTGCCAGCAAAATTTACAATGAGCAGTTCTTC. Its translation: CASKIYNEQFF.

This clonotype was seen many times. In DNA, the CDR3 is TGTGCCAGCAGCAAGCAGGGGGCGTCCAATGAGCAGTTCTTC. This sequence encodes CASSKQGASNEQFF. The rearrangement links TRBV6-5 to TRBJ2-1, with 8 bases that match TRBD1. The length of the CDR3 is 14 residues. Germline CDR1 MNHEY, CDR2 SVGAGI. V was clipped by 6 bases and J by 6 bases; unmatched bases: 7.

In its sample, this clonotype was seen once. The rearrangement joins TRBV12-3 or TRBV12-4 to TRBJ2-6, with 9 bases matching TRBD2. The CDR3 length is 18 residues. V shed 5 bases, J shed 4 bases, and the junction held 12 bases outside the gene matches. Here the CDR3 reads CASSPGTSKFAGANVLTF. The DNA of the CDR3 is TGTGCCAGCAGTCCCGGGACTAGCAAATTCGCCGGGGCCAACGTCCTGACTTTC.

This clonotype has a handful of counts. The genes are TRBV6-5 and TRBJ1-2, with 10 bases identical to TRBD1. V lost 1 base, J lost 8 bases, and 13 bases stayed unmatched. CDR3 length: 17 residues. Germline lookup yields CDR1 MNHEY and CDR2 SVGAGI. CDR3 sequence: CASSYLGQGITLRGYTF. CDR3 coding DNA: TGTGCCAGCAGTTACTTGGGACAGGGGATTACCCTTAGAGGCTACACCTTC.

This clonotype was counted a few times. The rearrangement joins TRBV7-6 to TRBJ2-7, with 9 nucleotides matching TRBD2. The V gene's germline CDR1 is SGHVS and CDR2 FNYEAQ. Trimming at V came to 3 bases and at J to 2 bases, leaving 14 bases not matched to a gene. The CDR3 is 18 amino acids. The CDR3 DNA reads TGTGCCAGCAGCTTTACCGTTCCGGGACTAGCATTCGCCTACGAGCAGTACTTC. Translating gives CASSFTVPGLAFAYEQYF.

This clonotype has just a few counts. The chain links TRBV28 to TRBJ2-2, with no clear D. CDR1 and CDR2 from the germline V gene are MDHEN and SYDVKM. Deletions cut 0 bases from V and 4 bases from J, with 6 bases between. The CDR3 consists of 14 residues. The CDR3 spells CASSLWLVTGELFF. CDR3 sequence (DNA): TGTGCCAGCAGTTTATGGTTAGTCACCGGGGAGCTGTTTTTT.

This clonotype qualifies as medium-sized (0.01 to 0.1%). The rearrangement links TRBV5-1 to TRBJ1-1; no reliable D call. The V end lost 0 bases, the J end lost 0 bases, and 9 bases lay between the germline ends. The germline CDR1 and CDR2 sequences are SGHRS and YFSETQ. This CDR3 is built from 15 residues. The CDR3 bases are TGCGCCAGCAGCTTGGCTAACTGGATGAACACTGAAGCTTTCTTT. Translating it yields CASSLANWMNTEAFF.